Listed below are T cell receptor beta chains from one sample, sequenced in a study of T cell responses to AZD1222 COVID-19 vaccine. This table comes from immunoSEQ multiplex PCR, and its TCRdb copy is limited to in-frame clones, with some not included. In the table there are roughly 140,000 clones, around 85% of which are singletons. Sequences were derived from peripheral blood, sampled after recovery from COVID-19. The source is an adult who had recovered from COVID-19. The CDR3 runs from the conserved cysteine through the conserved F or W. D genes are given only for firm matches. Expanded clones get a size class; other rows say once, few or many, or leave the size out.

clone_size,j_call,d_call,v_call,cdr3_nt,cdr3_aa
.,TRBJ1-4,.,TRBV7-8,TGTGCCAGCAGCTTAGGGGGAACGATGAATGAAAAACTGTTTTTT,CASSLGGTMNEKLFF
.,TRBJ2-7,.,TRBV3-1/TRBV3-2,TGTGCCAGCAGCCAGGGCCGCCGGGCCTACGAGCAGTACTTC,CASSQGRRAYEQYF
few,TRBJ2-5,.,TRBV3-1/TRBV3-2,TGTGCCAGCAGCCAAGCCCCTGAACGGCAAGAGACCCAGTACTTC,CASSQAPERQETQYF
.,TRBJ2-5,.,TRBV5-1,TGCGCCAGCAGCCCCTTCAGTGGACACCTGTCTCGGGAGACCCAGTACTTC,CASSPFSGHLSRETQYF
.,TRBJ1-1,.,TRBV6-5,TGTGCCAGCAGCCGAGGGGAGACGAACACTGAAGCTTTCTTT,CASSRGETNTEAFF
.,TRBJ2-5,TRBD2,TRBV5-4,TGTGCCAGCAGCTCGCAACTGGGACTAGCGGGGGGCGGAGAGACCCAGTACTTC,CASSSQLGLAGGGETQYF
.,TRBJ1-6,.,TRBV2,TGTGCCAGCCGAGGGTGGGCGGCGAATAATTCACCCCTCCACTTT,CASRGWAANNSPLHF
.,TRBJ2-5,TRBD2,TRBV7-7,TGTGCTAGCAGCTCCGGGACTAGCGGGAGTGGGGGCCAAGAGACCCAGTACTTC,CASSSGTSGSGGQETQYF
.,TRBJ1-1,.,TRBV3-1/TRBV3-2,TGTGCCAGCAGCCAATTTCTGGGGACTGAAGCTTTCTTT,CASSQFLGTEAFF
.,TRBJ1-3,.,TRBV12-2,TGTGCAAGTCGCTGGAGGCCCCTAATAGGGTCTGGAAACACCATATATTTT,CASRWRPLIGSGNTIYF
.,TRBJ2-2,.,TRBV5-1,TGCGCCAGCAGCCCGACGACTAGTAGGGCCTCCGGGGAGCTGTTTTTT,CASSPTTSRASGELFF
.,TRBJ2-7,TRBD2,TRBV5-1,TGCGCCAGCAGCTTGGGCGGGAGTAGTTTTGAGCAGTACTTC,CASSLGGSSFEQYF
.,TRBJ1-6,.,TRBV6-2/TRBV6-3,TGTGCCAGCAGTAAAGGGAGGCCCGGACCCCTCCACTTT,CASSKGRPGPLHF
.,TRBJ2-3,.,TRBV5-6,TGTGCCAGCAGCTCCCTTTTCCGCGGCCGTAGCACAGATACGCAGTATTTT,CASSSLFRGRSTDTQYF
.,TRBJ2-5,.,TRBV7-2,TGTGCCAGCAGCTTAGATCGGGCGCAAGAGACCCAGTACTTC,CASSLDRAQETQYF
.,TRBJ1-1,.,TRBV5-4,TGTGCCAGCAGCTTGGGGCGGGGCACTGAAGCTTTCTTT,CASSLGRGTEAFF
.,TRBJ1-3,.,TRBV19,TGTGCCAGTACCCCAGCGCACCGGGATCCCACTGGAAACACCATATATTTT,CASTPAHRDPTGNTIYF
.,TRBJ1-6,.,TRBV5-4,TGTGCCAGCAGCTTAGAGCAGGGGAGCAATTCACCCCTCCACTTT,CASSLEQGSNSPLHF
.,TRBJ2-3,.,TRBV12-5,TGTGCTAGTGCCTTAGGTGCATCATTAAGCGCAGATACGCAGTATTTT,CASALGASLSADTQYF
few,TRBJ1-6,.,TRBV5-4,TGTGCCAGCAGGGGTGAGAGCTCCTATAATTCACCCCTCCACTTT,CASRGESSYNSPLHF